The sample holds a few counts of the clone carrying this T cell receptor (beta chain). Its antigen is unidentified. MiXCR, run by TCRdb on the 5' RACE reads, gives a single entry per CDR3 protein. The table shows approximately 300,000 distinct CDR3 sequences, with less than 9.5% occurring only once. V was pared by 7 bases and J by 2 bases, with 11 bases between. CDR1 is SQVTM and CDR2 is ANQGSEA in the germline V gene. There are 13 residues in the CDR3. The data are from a study of T-cell memory formation after mild COVID-19. Study-wide results and caveats: Clones that shrank (day 15 to 85) were balanced CD4/CD8, whereas later expanders leaned CD4+. Whether day 37 second-wave clones are SARS-CoV-2-specific was not confirmed.

The chain couples TRBV29-1 to TRBJ2-2; D unresolved. The source is a man between 18 and 29 years old who had mild COVID-19 (a few samples of this study predate the infection). Cell type and time point are not known. Sequencing used PBMCs or a T cell subset sorted from them (not recorded which). This chain's CDR3 is CSAETENTGELFF. CDR3 DNA: TGCAGCGCCGAGACGGAAAACACCGGGGAGCTGTTTTTT.